Listed below are T cell receptor beta chains from one sample, sequenced in a study of T cells in localized non-small cell lung cancer. TCRdb keeps only in-frame clones here, not all; method: immunoSEQ multiplex PCR. The data contain some 25,000 clones, more than 65% of them singletons. The sample in question was peripheral blood, obtained before any cancer treatment. All receptors come from a man aged 40 to 70 with stage III squamous cell lung carcinoma. The CDR3 runs from the conserved cysteine through the conserved F or W. D genes are given only for firm matches. Expanded clones are given a class, and other clones once, few, many or no size at all.

J	D	size	V	DNA	CDR3
TRBJ2-5	-	-	TRBV20-1	TGCAGCGGTTATCAAGAGACCCAGTACTTC	CSGYQETQYF
TRBJ1-2	TRBD1	-	TRBV6-5	TGTGCCAGCAGTAAAGGACAGGCCTATGGCTACACCTTC	CASSKGQAYGYTF
TRBJ1-1	-	-	TRBV2	TGTGCCAGCAGTGAGGTGAGGGGAGCTGAAGCTTTCTTT	CASSEVRGAEAFF
TRBJ2-3	-	-	TRBV27	TGTGCCAGCAGTTTATCGGGGAGCACAGATACGCAGTATTTT	CASSLSGSTDTQYF
TRBJ1-3	TRBD1	-	TRBV28	TGTGCCAGCGATAAGGGGGCCGGCTCTGGAAACACCATATATTTT	CASDKGAGSGNTIYF
TRBJ1-4	-	-	TRBV18	TGTGCCAGCTCATCAGACCCGGTGCGGAATGAAAAACTGTTTTTT	CASSSDPVRNEKLFF
TRBJ2-1	-	-	TRBV7-9	TGTGCCAGCAGGTTGGACGGGAGTGTAAATGAGCAGTTCTTC	CASRLDGSVNEQFF
TRBJ1-1	-	medium-sized	TRBV5-1	TGCGCCAGCAGCTTGGTAGGCAGCCTTAACACTGAAGCTTTCTTT	CASSLVGSLNTEAFF
TRBJ2-7	-	few	TRBV10-2	TGCGCCAGCAGTGAGGAGCGAGCACAGTACGAGCAGTACTTC	CASSEERAQYEQYF
TRBJ2-5	-	-	TRBV29-1	TGCAGCGTTGGGGGTGGGGCCGGGGAGACCCAGTACTTC	CSVGGGAGETQYF
TRBJ2-2	-	-	TRBV6-1	TGTGCCAGCAGTCTGGATCGCTACACCGGGGAGCTGTTTTTT	CASSLDRYTGELFF
TRBJ2-5	TRBD1	once	TRBV4-1	TGCGCCAGCAGCCCAAGCGCCCAGGGGGCAGAGACCCAGTACTTC	CASSPSAQGAETQYF
TRBJ2-7	-	-	TRBV30	TGTGCCTGGAATTTGTGGGGGGTTGGCGAGCAGTACTTC	CAWNLWGVGEQYF
TRBJ2-5	TRBD2	few	TRBV14	TGTGCCAGCAGCCCCCGTTATTTAAGGTCGCTAGCGGATCAAGAGACCCAGTACTTC	CASSPRYLRSLADQETQYF
TRBJ1-4	-	medium-sized	TRBV5-1	TGCGCCAGCAGCTTGGCCCCTCGGGGTGAACTGTTTTTT	CASSLAPRGELFF
TRBJ2-3	-	-	TRBV30	TGTGCCTGGAGTAGACAAGCTAGCACAGATACGCAGTATTTT	CAWSRQASTDTQYF
TRBJ1-3	-	-	TRBV10-3	TGTGCCATCAGTGAGTCAGGGTCTGGAAACACCATATATTTT	CAISESGSGNTIYF
TRBJ1-6	-	-	TRBV9	TGTGCCAGCAGCGTAGCAAGTTCTAATTCACCCCTCCACTTT	CASSVASSNSPLHF
TRBJ1-2	-	-	TRBV11-2	TGTGCCAGCAGCTTAGGGGGTACGACCTATGGCTACACCTTC	CASSLGGTTYGYTF
TRBJ1-2	-	few	TRBV30	TGTGCCTGGCTCCAAGATGTGAATACCTATGGCTACACCTTC	CAWLQDVNTYGYTF
TRBJ2-1	TRBD2	few	TRBV11-3	TGTGCCAGCAGTCTTACACTAGCGAGCGATGAGCAGTTCTTC	CASSLTLASDEQFF
TRBJ2-3	-	-	TRBV18	TGTGCCAGCTCACTCCGGACAGCCACAGATACGCAGTATTTT	CASSLRTATDTQYF
TRBJ2-3	-	-	TRBV4-1	TGCGCCAGCAGCCAAGTGTCGGGGACTGGAGGCAGGGATACGCAGTATTTT	CASSQVSGTGGRDTQYF
TRBJ1-6	-	few	TRBV11-2	TGTGCCAGCAGTACCCCGCCGAATTCACCCCTCCACTTT	CASSTPPNSPLHF
TRBJ1-5	-	-	TRBV4-2	TGTGCCAGCAGCCAAGGGGCTTACCAGCCCCAGCATTTT	CASSQGAYQPQHF
TRBJ2-7	TRBD1	-	TRBV5-1	TGCGCCAGCAGCTTGGACGGGGGACAGGGGAATACCTACGAGCAGTACTTC	CASSLDGGQGNTYEQYF
TRBJ2-1	TRBD2	-	TRBV9	TGTGCCAGCAGCGTAGGTGGACTAGCGGGAGAGAATGAGCAGTTCTTC	CASSVGGLAGENEQFF
TRBJ2-2	-	-	TRBV7-6	TGTGCCAGCAGCTTAGCGCCCAGTAGGGAGCTGTTTTTT	CASSLAPSRELFF
TRBJ2-5	TRBD2	-	TRBV6-1	TGTGCCAGCAGTGAGACGGGGGGGCAAGAGACCCAGTACTTC	CASSETGGQETQYF
TRBJ2-5	-	-	TRBV19	TGTGCCAGTAGTGCGCCTAGACGGGACACCCAAGAGACCCAGTACTTC	CASSAPRRDTQETQYF
TRBJ1-1	-	-	TRBV7-8	TGTGCCAGCAGCTTATTCGGGGAAGGTATAGGGACTGAAGCTTTCTTT	CASSLFGEGIGTEAFF
TRBJ2-7	TRBD2	-	TRBV15	TGTGCCACCAGCAGAGGGACTAGCGGGAGTAAAGAGCAGTACTTC	CATSRGTSGSKEQYF
TRBJ1-2	-	-	TRBV6-4	TGTGCCAGCAGCCCCGGGGGGTCTTATGGCTACACCTTC	CASSPGGSYGYTF
TRBJ1-1	-	-	TRBV19	TGTGCCGCGGGACATCGGAACACTGAAGCTTTCTTT	CAAGHRNTEAFF
TRBJ2-1	TRBD2	-	TRBV4-1	TGCGCCAGTAGGACTAGCGGGAACAATGAGCAGTTCTTC	CASRTSGNNEQFF
TRBJ1-4	-	few	TRBV27	TGTGCCAGCAGTTTAAATCGCAGGGCTAATGAAAAACTGTTTTTT	CASSLNRRANEKLFF
TRBJ1-2	-	-	TRBV30	TGTGCCGGCCAAGGCAGGGCGAAGGACGGCTACACCTTC	CAGQGRAKDGYTF
TRBJ2-7	-	once	TRBV28	TGTGCCAGCAGTTTCGGGTTAGGGACTGTAGCCTACGAGCAGTACTTC	CASSFGLGTVAYEQYF
TRBJ2-1	-	-	TRBV29-1	TGTAGCGTTAGAGAAGGGACTGGGAATAGGGGTGAGCAGTTCTTC	CSVREGTGNRGEQFF
TRBJ1-1	-	once	TRBV6-1	TGTGCCAGCAGCGACACTGAAGCTTTCTTT	CASSDTEAFF
TRBJ1-6	TRBD1	-	TRBV5-1	TGCGCCAGCAGCTTCACAGGGGGCGATTCACCCCTCCACTTT	CASSFTGGDSPLHF
TRBJ2-7	-	-	TRBV5-1	TGCGCCAGCAGACCCGACAACACCTACGAGCAGTACTTC	CASRPDNTYEQYF
TRBJ2-1	-	-	TRBV2	TGTGCCAGCAGTACGGGACTTCATGAGCAGTTCTTC	CASSTGLHEQFF
TRBJ2-2	-	-	TRBV21-1	TGTGCCCCCCTCCCCATTCGCAGGGCGGTCGCCGGGGAGCTGTTTTTT	CAPLPIRRAVAGELFF
TRBJ2-7	-	-	TRBV25-1	TGTGCCAGCAGTACCCCGCTCACCTACGAGCAGTACTTC	CASSTPLTYEQYF
TRBJ1-3	-	-	TRBV9	TGTGCCAGCAGCCCTCCCCCAGGATCGGAATACACCATATATTTT	CASSPPPGSEYTIYF
TRBJ2-1	TRBD1	-	TRBV5-1	TGCGCCAGCAGCCCTCGGACAGGGGGCGACCATGAGCAGTTCTTC	CASSPRTGGDHEQFF
TRBJ1-1	TRBD1	-	TRBV10-3	TGTGCCATCAACACCGGGACAGGGGGCACTGAAGCTTTCTTT	CAINTGTGGTEAFF
TRBJ2-3	-	-	TRBV1	TGCACCAGCAGCCAAGCCCCGCCCCGGTACCGCACAGATACGCAGTATTTT	CTSSQAPPRYRTDTQYF
TRBJ2-7	-	-	TRBV18	TGTGCCAGCTCTCGGGGGCAGACGAGCTCCTACGAGCAGTACTTC	CASSRGQTSSYEQYF